The clone carrying this T cell receptor (beta chain) has a handful of counts. The time point: patch test 2, 6 weeks after DPC sensitization. The treatment here: therapeutic diphenylcyclopropenone sensitization with weekly scalp DPC. Alopecia patients, 18 to 70 years old and DPC-suitable, served as donors. This entry belongs to a study of human T cells and chemical hapten exposure. About the study: Across the whole study, which lasted about 23 weeks, patients were given diphenylcyclopropenone on the scalp once a week.

This CDR3 has 14 amino acids. Between the trimmed V and J ends, which lost 5 bases and 5 bases, there was a span of 15 bases. Per germline, CDR1 MNHEY and CDR2 SMNVEV (reference sequence). MiXCR, applied by TCRdb to the RACE reads, yields one record per CDR3 protein. The table shows about 80,000 distinct CDR3 sequences, with roughly 10% occurring only once. This sequence joins TRBV27 and TRBJ1-1; no reliable D call. The receptor was derived from a woman in her 30s with alopecia areata. Some clones in this sample may be carry-over from other donors' samples. The sample was whole blood, taken in connection with sensitization to the hapten diphenylcyclopropenone (DPC). CDR3 in DNA: TGTGCCAGCAGTATGTCCGGGCAGAGGACTGAAGCTTTCTTT. It specifies CASSMSGQRTEAFF.